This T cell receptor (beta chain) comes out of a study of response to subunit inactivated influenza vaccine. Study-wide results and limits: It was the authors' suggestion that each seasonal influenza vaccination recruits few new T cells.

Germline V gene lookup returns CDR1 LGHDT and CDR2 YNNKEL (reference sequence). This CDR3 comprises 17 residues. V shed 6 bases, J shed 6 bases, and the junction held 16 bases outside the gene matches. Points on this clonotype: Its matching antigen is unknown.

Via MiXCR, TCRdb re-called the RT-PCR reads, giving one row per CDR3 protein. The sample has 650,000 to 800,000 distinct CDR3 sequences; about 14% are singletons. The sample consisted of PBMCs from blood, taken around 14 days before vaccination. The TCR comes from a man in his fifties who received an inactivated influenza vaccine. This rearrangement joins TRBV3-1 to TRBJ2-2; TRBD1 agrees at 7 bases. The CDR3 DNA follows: TGTGCCAGCAGTCTTTATACCGGGACAGATTTTGCCGGGGAGCTGTTTTTT. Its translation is CASSLYTGTDFAGELFF.